A selection of T cell receptor beta chains follows, all from one sample in a study of T cell repertoires in cytomegalovirus infection. TCRdb passed the reads through MiXCR, listing each CDR3 protein once. The profile shows a few hundred thousand distinct CDR3 sequences, around 27% of them singletons. Sequencing was carried out using PBMCs. The receptors were gathered from a human donor in good health (CMV status not recorded). Some clones in this sample may be carry-over from other donors' samples. Each CDR3 is given with its conserved first and last residue. Fields, in order: D gene, clone size, J gene, V gene, CDR3 protein, CDR3 DNA. The D gene is left open where the match is weak. A row's size may be missing; if present it is once, few, many or a size class.

d_call: TRBD2
clone_size: NA
j_call: TRBJ2-7
v_call: TRBV5-5
cdr3_aa: CASSLYPPGLAGGWEQYF
cdr3_nt: TGTGCCAGCAGCTTATACCCACCGGGACTAGCGGGAGGGTGGGAGCAGTACTTC

d_call: NA
clone_size: few
j_call: TRBJ2-3
v_call: TRBV9
cdr3_aa: CASSPRLVTDTQYF
cdr3_nt: TGTGCCAGCAGCCCTCGACTAGTGACAGATACGCAGTATTTT

d_call: TRBD1
clone_size: NA
j_call: TRBJ2-6
v_call: TRBV6-6
cdr3_aa: CASRTGGPFSGANVLTF
cdr3_nt: TGTGCCAGCAGGACAGGGGGCCCTTTCTCTGGGGCCAACGTCCTGACTTTC

d_call: NA
clone_size: many
j_call: TRBJ2-2
v_call: TRBV7-2
cdr3_aa: CASSRSSVKNTGELFF
cdr3_nt: TGTGCCAGCAGCCGCAGCTCAGTCAAGAACACCGGGGAGCTGTTTTTT

d_call: NA
clone_size: once
j_call: TRBJ2-1
v_call: TRBV12-3/TRBV12-4
cdr3_aa: CASTLTYNEQFF
cdr3_nt: TGTGCCAGCACCCTTACCTACAATGAGCAGTTCTTC

d_call: NA
clone_size: few
j_call: TRBJ2-5
v_call: TRBV20-1
cdr3_aa: CSALFGQETQYF
cdr3_nt: TGCAGTGCTCTATTTGGCCAAGAGACCCAGTACTTC

d_call: NA
clone_size: once
j_call: TRBJ1-3
v_call: TRBV29-1
cdr3_aa: CSAQRGGTGNTIYF
cdr3_nt: TGCAGCGCCCAAAGAGGAGGGACTGGAAACACCATATATTTT

d_call: TRBD2
clone_size: NA
j_call: TRBJ2-2
v_call: TRBV7-2
cdr3_aa: CASTLLAVTGELFF
cdr3_nt: TGTGCCAGCACCCTACTAGCGGTCACCGGGGAGCTGTTTTTT

d_call: NA
clone_size: NA
j_call: TRBJ1-2
v_call: TRBV13
cdr3_aa: CASRRRDGYTF
cdr3_nt: TGTGCCAGCAGGCGGAGGGACGGCTACACCTTC

d_call: TRBD2
clone_size: few
j_call: TRBJ2-3
v_call: TRBV9
cdr3_aa: CASSVSGGLADTQYF
cdr3_nt: TGTGCCAGCAGCGTCTCGGGGGGACTAGCAGATACGCAGTATTTT

d_call: TRBD2
clone_size: NA
j_call: TRBJ2-6
v_call: TRBV28
cdr3_aa: CASSSGLGLAGGGANVLTF
cdr3_nt: TGTGCCAGCAGCTCCGGTTTGGGACTAGCCGGGGGTGGGGCCAACGTCCTGACTTTC

d_call: TRBD1
clone_size: NA
j_call: TRBJ2-3
v_call: TRBV20-1
cdr3_aa: CSARWTGGFTDTQYF
cdr3_nt: TGCAGTGCTAGGTGGACAGGGGGCTTTACAGATACGCAGTATTTT

d_call: NA
clone_size: few
j_call: TRBJ1-1
v_call: TRBV6-1
cdr3_aa: CASKGSVNTEAFF
cdr3_nt: TGTGCCAGCAAGGGCTCCGTGAACACTGAAGCTTTCTTT

d_call: NA
clone_size: NA
j_call: TRBJ2-1
v_call: TRBV7-8
cdr3_aa: CASSLGPLGEQFF
cdr3_nt: TGTGCCAGCAGCTTGGGACCTCTCGGTGAGCAGTTCTTC

d_call: NA
clone_size: NA
j_call: TRBJ1-4
v_call: TRBV2
cdr3_aa: CASCRDNEKLFF
cdr3_nt: TGTGCCAGTTGTCGGGATAATGAAAAACTGTTTTTT

d_call: NA
clone_size: few
j_call: TRBJ1-1
v_call: TRBV11-1
cdr3_aa: CASSLVGSRGEAFF
cdr3_nt: TGTGCCAGCAGCTTAGTCGGTTCTAGGGGGGAAGCTTTCTTT

d_call: NA
clone_size: once
j_call: TRBJ1-5
v_call: TRBV6-1
cdr3_aa: CASSEGAGLGQPQHF
cdr3_nt: TGTGCCAGCAGTGAAGGAGCAGGGTTAGGGCAGCCCCAGCATTTT

d_call: NA
clone_size: many
j_call: TRBJ1-2
v_call: TRBV7-8
cdr3_aa: CASSLPGNNYGYTF
cdr3_nt: TGTGCCAGCAGCTTACCTGGCAATAACTATGGCTACACCTTC

d_call: TRBD2
clone_size: NA
j_call: TRBJ2-1
v_call: TRBV24-1
cdr3_aa: CATSDTTSGAYNEQFF
cdr3_nt: TGTGCCACCAGTGACACGACTAGCGGAGCCTACAATGAGCAGTTCTTC

d_call: NA
clone_size: NA
j_call: TRBJ2-5
v_call: TRBV12-3/TRBV12-4
cdr3_aa: CASRRVGQETQYF
cdr3_nt: TGTGCCAGCAGGAGGGTTGGCCAAGAGACCCAGTACTTC

d_call: TRBD1
clone_size: few
j_call: TRBJ1-5
v_call: TRBV7-6
cdr3_aa: CASSLGAGGGQPQHF
cdr3_nt: TGTGCCAGCAGCTTAGGGGCAGGGGGTGGTCAGCCCCAGCATTTT

d_call: TRBD1
clone_size: many
j_call: TRBJ1-5
v_call: TRBV28
cdr3_aa: CAILTGTGLAGAQHF
cdr3_nt: TGTGCCATCTTAACCGGGACAGGCCTGGCAGGAGCCCAGCATTTT

d_call: NA
clone_size: few
j_call: TRBJ1-5
v_call: TRBV12-3/TRBV12-4
cdr3_aa: CASSFWGTGSTQPQHF
cdr3_nt: TGTGCCAGCAGTTTCTGGGGTACAGGGAGTACTCAGCCCCAGCATTTT

d_call: TRBD1
clone_size: few
j_call: TRBJ2-1
v_call: TRBV19
cdr3_aa: CASSPGQGIYNEQFF
cdr3_nt: TGTGCCAGTAGTCCAGGACAGGGGATTTACAATGAGCAGTTCTTC

d_call: TRBD1
clone_size: NA
j_call: TRBJ1-5
v_call: TRBV12-5
cdr3_aa: CASCLGQTRNQPQHF
cdr3_nt: TGTGCTAGTTGTTTGGGACAGACCCGCAATCAGCCCCAGCATTTT

d_call: NA
clone_size: few
j_call: TRBJ2-7
v_call: TRBV7-3
cdr3_aa: CASSLEFSYEQYF
cdr3_nt: TGTGCCAGCAGCTTAGAGTTCTCCTACGAGCAGTACTTC

d_call: NA
clone_size: many
j_call: TRBJ1-3
v_call: TRBV12-3/TRBV12-4
cdr3_aa: CASSPQGFSGNTIYF
cdr3_nt: TGTGCCAGCAGCCCACAGGGCTTCTCTGGAAACACCATATATTTT

d_call: NA
clone_size: many
j_call: TRBJ1-5
v_call: TRBV7-2
cdr3_aa: CASSLFSVWGDQPQHF
cdr3_nt: TGTGCCAGCAGCTTATTTTCAGTATGGGGGGATCAGCCCCAGCATTTT

d_call: TRBD2
clone_size: NA
j_call: TRBJ2-1
v_call: TRBV7-6
cdr3_aa: CASSGDPRHTSGRAHRGQFF
cdr3_nt: TGTGCCAGCAGCGGTGACCCGCGACATACTAGCGGGAGGGCCCATCGGGGGCAGTTCTTC

d_call: TRBD2
clone_size: NA
j_call: TRBJ2-2
v_call: TRBV6-2/TRBV6-3
cdr3_aa: CAISGGGGTGELFF
cdr3_nt: TGTGCCATATCGGGGGGAGGCGGAACCGGGGAGCTGTTTTTT

d_call: NA
clone_size: few
j_call: TRBJ1-1
v_call: TRBV9
cdr3_aa: CASSVGGQMNTEAFF
cdr3_nt: TGTGCCAGCAGCGTTGGGGGTCAGATGAACACTGAAGCTTTCTTT

d_call: TRBD2
clone_size: NA
j_call: TRBJ2-3
v_call: TRBV4-3
cdr3_aa: CASSHTAGGPDTQYF
cdr3_nt: TGCGCCAGCAGCCATACAGCGGGAGGGCCAGATACGCAGTATTTT

d_call: NA
clone_size: NA
j_call: TRBJ1-4
v_call: TRBV10-3
cdr3_aa: CAISDRATNEILFF
cdr3_nt: TGTGCCATCAGTGACAGGGCGACTAATGAAATACTGTTTTTT

d_call: NA
clone_size: NA
j_call: TRBJ1-6
v_call: TRBV18
cdr3_aa: CASSPQEPGNSPLHF
cdr3_nt: TGTGCCAGCTCACCACAAGAGCCCGGGAATTCACCCCTCCACTTT

d_call: NA
clone_size: NA
j_call: TRBJ1-3
v_call: TRBV29-1
cdr3_aa: CSVGQGSGNTIYF
cdr3_nt: TGCAGCGTTGGTCAGGGGTCTGGAAACACCATATATTTT

d_call: NA
clone_size: NA
j_call: TRBJ1-2
v_call: TRBV29-1
cdr3_aa: CSVEVGPGVDYGYTF
cdr3_nt: TGCAGCGTTGAGGTGGGGCCAGGGGTTGACTATGGCTACACCTTC

d_call: NA
clone_size: NA
j_call: TRBJ1-5
v_call: TRBV29-1
cdr3_aa: CSVEQGGGQPQHF
cdr3_nt: TGCAGCGTTGAACAGGGAGGCGGTCAGCCCCAGCATTTT

d_call: NA
clone_size: NA
j_call: TRBJ2-3
v_call: TRBV10-2
cdr3_aa: CATHPAVQDTQYF
cdr3_nt: TGCGCCACCCACCCGGCGGTACAAGATACGCAGTATTTT

d_call: TRBD2
clone_size: few
j_call: TRBJ2-5
v_call: TRBV7-9
cdr3_aa: CASQTGLEPETQYF
cdr3_nt: TGTGCCAGCCAAACCGGACTAGAACCAGAGACCCAGTACTTC

d_call: NA
clone_size: many
j_call: TRBJ2-1
v_call: TRBV7-2
cdr3_aa: CASSLRGLGNEQFF
cdr3_nt: TGTGCCAGCAGCCTCAGGGGTTTAGGGAATGAGCAGTTCTTC

d_call: NA
clone_size: few
j_call: TRBJ1-5
v_call: TRBV6-6
cdr3_aa: CASSYGVNPQHF
cdr3_nt: TGTGCCAGCAGTTACGGCGTCAACCCCCAGCATTTT

d_call: NA
clone_size: NA
j_call: TRBJ1-1
v_call: TRBV27
cdr3_aa: CASSLWGSSHTEAFF
cdr3_nt: TGTGCCAGCAGTTTATGGGGCAGTTCCCACACTGAAGCTTTCTTT

d_call: TRBD1
clone_size: NA
j_call: TRBJ1-2
v_call: TRBV24-1
cdr3_aa: CATSGTGQSSLYGYTF
cdr3_nt: TGTGCCACCAGTGGCACGGGACAGTCATCACTCTATGGCTACACCTTC

d_call: NA
clone_size: NA
j_call: TRBJ2-2
v_call: TRBV19
cdr3_aa: CASSIVGQTAGELFF
cdr3_nt: TGTGCCAGTAGTATAGTAGGACAAACCGCCGGGGAGCTGTTTTTT

d_call: TRBD2
clone_size: few
j_call: TRBJ2-3
v_call: TRBV4-1
cdr3_aa: CASSQTGTNTDTQYF
cdr3_nt: TGCGCCAGCAGCCAGACCGGGACTAACACAGATACGCAGTATTTT

d_call: NA
clone_size: few
j_call: TRBJ2-1
v_call: TRBV4-1
cdr3_aa: CASSQDIRAALGPYNEQFF
cdr3_nt: TGCGCCAGCAGCCAAGATATTAGAGCGGCCCTCGGCCCATACAATGAGCAGTTCTTC

d_call: NA
clone_size: many
j_call: TRBJ2-1
v_call: TRBV6-2/TRBV6-3
cdr3_aa: CATTQYEQFF
cdr3_nt: TGTGCCACCACTCAGTATGAGCAGTTCTTC

d_call: TRBD1
clone_size: few
j_call: TRBJ2-5
v_call: TRBV19
cdr3_aa: CASSRQGANVKTQYF
cdr3_nt: TGTGCCAGTAGTAGACAGGGGGCGAATGTGAAGACCCAGTACTTC

d_call: TRBD2
clone_size: NA
j_call: TRBJ2-1
v_call: TRBV20-1
cdr3_aa: CSARPPNHLQRGSSYNEQFF
cdr3_nt: TGCAGTGCTAGACCCCCCAATCACCTGCAGCGGGGGAGCTCCTACAATGAGCAGTTCTTC

d_call: TRBD1
clone_size: NA
j_call: TRBJ1-1
v_call: TRBV28
cdr3_aa: CASSLVGDRVTEAFF
cdr3_nt: TGTGCCAGCAGTTTGGTCGGTGACAGGGTCACTGAAGCTTTCTTT

d_call: NA
clone_size: NA
j_call: TRBJ1-5
v_call: TRBV4-3
cdr3_aa: CASSQEYAGHGNQPQHF
cdr3_nt: TGCGCCAGCAGCCAAGAATACGCGGGGCACGGAAATCAGCCCCAGCATTTT

d_call: TRBD2
clone_size: NA
j_call: TRBJ2-2
v_call: TRBV9
cdr3_aa: CASTAGGNTGELFF
cdr3_nt: TGTGCCAGCACCGCGGGGGGCAACACCGGGGAGCTGTTTTTT

d_call: NA
clone_size: NA
j_call: TRBJ1-3
v_call: TRBV6-5
cdr3_aa: CASTLGGLDNTIYF
cdr3_nt: TGTGCCAGCACCCTTGGGGGACTGGACAACACCATATATTTT

d_call: TRBD2
clone_size: NA
j_call: TRBJ2-2
v_call: TRBV6-1
cdr3_aa: CASSAGSGRIGELFF
cdr3_nt: TGTGCCAGCAGTGCTGGTAGCGGGAGAATAGGGGAGCTGTTTTTT

d_call: NA
clone_size: NA
j_call: TRBJ2-1
v_call: TRBV24-1
cdr3_aa: CATSDQRKRGDEQFF
cdr3_nt: TGTGCCACCAGTGACCAGAGAAAAAGGGGAGATGAGCAGTTCTTC

d_call: TRBD2
clone_size: NA
j_call: TRBJ2-1
v_call: TRBV11-3
cdr3_aa: CASSQGLAWSNEQFF
cdr3_nt: TGTGCCAGCAGCCAGGGACTAGCGTGGAGCAATGAGCAGTTCTTC

d_call: TRBD2
clone_size: few
j_call: TRBJ2-5
v_call: TRBV6-6
cdr3_aa: CASTQAKREGYQETQYF
cdr3_nt: TGTGCCAGCACCCAAGCAAAGCGGGAGGGATACCAAGAGACCCAGTACTTC